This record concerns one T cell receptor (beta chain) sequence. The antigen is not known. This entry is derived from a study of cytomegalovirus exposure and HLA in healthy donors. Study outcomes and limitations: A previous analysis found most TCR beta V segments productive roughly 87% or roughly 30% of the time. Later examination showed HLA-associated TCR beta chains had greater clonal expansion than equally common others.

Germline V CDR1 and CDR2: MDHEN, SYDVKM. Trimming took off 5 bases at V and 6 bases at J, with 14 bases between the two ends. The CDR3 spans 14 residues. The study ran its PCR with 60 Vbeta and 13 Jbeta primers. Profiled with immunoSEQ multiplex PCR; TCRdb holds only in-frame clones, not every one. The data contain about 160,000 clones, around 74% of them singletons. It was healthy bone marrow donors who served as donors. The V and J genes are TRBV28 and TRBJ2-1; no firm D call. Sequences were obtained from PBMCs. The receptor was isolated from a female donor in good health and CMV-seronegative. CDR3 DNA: TGTGCCAGCAGTACCCCTAAAACAGTCAATGAGCAGTTCTTC. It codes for CASSTPKTVNEQFF. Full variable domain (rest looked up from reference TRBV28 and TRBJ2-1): DVKVTQSSRYLVKRTGEKVFLECVQDMDHENMFWYRQDPGLGLRLIYFSYDVKMKEKGDIPEGYSVSREKKERFSLILESASTNQTSMYLCASSTPKTVNEQFFGPGTRLTVL.